The sequence of this T cell receptor beta chain was determined in a study of graft-versus-host responses after intestinal transplantation. This clone was recorded a few times. Antigen unknown. The data were produced by immunoSEQ multiplex PCR, yet TCRdb's version contains in-frame clones alone and is incomplete. Of roughly 120,000 clones listed, over 75% were seen once; the top ten hold 0.18%. The study's findings and limits: Investigators detected GvH clones in recipient marrow, with some emerging earlier in ileum or blood. Peak circulating GvH clone levels were associated with early post-transplant HvG declines.

This CDR3 region has 16 residues. Germline loops: CDR1 MRHNA, CDR2 SNTAGT. The V and J ends lost 8 bases and 0 bases respectively, with 18 bases between them. The rearrangement links TRBV6-4 to TRBJ2-3, with no clear D. This material consisted of unstimulated CD4+ T cells sorted from spleen or lymph node cells, taken before intestinal transplant. The TCR comes from a human donor who received an intestinal transplant. The CDR3 bases are TGTGCCAGCGGGTTGATTTGGAGTGGGAGCACAGATACGCAGTATTTT. This codes for CASGLIWSGSTDTQYF.